The TCR beta chain under discussion was sequenced for a study of blood T cell repertoires in COVID-19 (dated by TCRdb to the early 2020s). For the study in its entirety: Samples from collaborators originated in the United States, Italy and Spain and spanned both the acute and convalescent phases of COVID-19. The prospective study material was composed of cDNA or gDNA derived from T cells, B-cell-depleted T cells, or PBMCs. The dataset comprised deeply sampled blood TCRbeta repertoires from subjects exposed to, actively infected with, or recovered from COVID-19. The repertoires were made available in a free public database intended to serve as a resource for research on the immune response to SARS-CoV-2. The samples were drawn from the first 160 participants of the ongoing ImmuneRACE study and from more than 1,000 subjects provided by 6 global collaborators. A de-identified subject ID, COVID-19 status, age in years and sex were almost always included in the sample metadata. Where HLA class I and class II types were available, the types were taken from metadata supplied by the sample provider, not from assay-based typing.

TCRbeta CDR3 regions were amplified from genomic DNA by means of the immunoSEQ Assay, a bias-controlled multiplex PCR. Under the source paper's analysis protocol: The number of nucleated cells in each sample was estimated from the amplification of reference gene primers within the assay. To quantify the absolute abundance of each unique TCRbeta CDR3 rearrangement, sequence reads were collapsed and filtered. For each sample, productive Simpson clonality was calculated as the square root of Simpson's diversity index over productive rearrangements. TCRdb stores this immuneACCESS table with in-frame sequences only. Part of the clones is absent; in the studies checked, under half of the shortfall reflects unresolved V genes, and no reason is known for the rest. That table furnishes V, J and clone size, whereas the DNA furnished D and trimming. In this sample the table shows 300,000 or so clones, roughly 86% of which occur a single time. The top ten clonotypes cover roughly 1.3% of the sample.

The CDR3 has 18 amino acids, counting the end cysteine and phenylalanine. Solely the CDR3 DNA is kept, with 54 bases framed from the first base. CDR1 and CDR2 (MDHEN, SYDVKM) derive from the germline V gene. V is shortened by 2 bases, J by 0 bases, and the region joining them spans 20 bases. What the work shows at the level of the full study, not this receptor alone: Clinical and demographic metadata were provided uncurated, with the amount varying by source and participant.

Collaborating institutions collected whole blood in K2EDTA tubes following their own protocols. For TCRbeta analysis, collaborator samples were shipped as frozen whole blood, as isolated PBMCs, or as DNA extracted from either sample type. In the case of this clone: The clone's antigen remains unknown. No base qualities exist here, and no much larger clone lies one base off it.

This TCR derives from a man between 65 and 80 years old with acute or convalescent COVID-19. Sequencing was performed on peripheral blood. This sequence uses TRBV28 and TRBJ2-7; possibly the D gene is TRBD2, per 5 matching bases. The base sequence is TGTGCCAGCAGTTTAGGTCGAGGGTCCGGGTTAGACTCCTACGAGCAGTACTTC. Protein translation: CASSLGRGSGLDSYEQYF. Reference TRBV28 and TRBJ2-7 genes cover what lies past the CDR3, so the full variable domain is DVKVTQSSRYLVKRTGEKVFLECVQDMDHENMFWYRQDPGLGLRLIYFSYDVKMKEKGDIPEGYSVSREKKERFSLILESASTNQTSMYLCASSLGRGSGLDSYEQYFGPGTRLTVT.